This entry is about one TCR beta chain. Its antigen is not yet known. Germline and junction disagree at one end, which may indicate a read error. Bulk unsorted tissue served as the source for RNA extraction, and RNA quality was assessed using a NanoDrop ND-1000 and an Agilent 2100. Donors were newly diagnosed lung cancer patients admitted for thoracic surgery in China between August and November 2014, without prior chemotherapy. Patients who had received previous radiotherapy or chemotherapy, or who had another concurrent cancer, were excluded from the study. Pieces of surgical tissue measuring roughly 1-2.1 cm3 were kept in RNAlater solution and held at -80 degrees C until needed. This sample is part of a study of tumor and adjacent non-tumor tissue in lung cancer (dated by TCRdb to about 2018). Study-wide context: Of the cohort, eleven to twelve patients had adenocarcinoma, 2 had squamous cell carcinoma and 1 had small cell lung cancer. Ages among the approximately 15 patients ranged from about 30 to 76 years, there were around 10 men and 5 women, and disease was at TNM stage I to III. A total of some 130 million productive TCRbeta reads were generated by sequencing, corresponding to an average of about 4.2 million reads per sample. The study compared bulk TCRbeta repertoires from lung tumor tissue and matched distant non-tumor lung tissue of roughly 14 lung cancer patients. TCRbeta CDR3 sequencing was performed on under 35 paired specimens, with one tumor sample and one normal lung sample collected per patient. Study-level results and caveats: Neither the sequencing platform nor unique molecular identifiers are named or mentioned anywhere in the methods. Peripheral blood was not sequenced, so blood TCRbeta repertoires were not examined in the lung cancer patients of the study. TCR diversity was significantly higher in younger patients, and higher tumor TCR diversity was associated with shorter overall and disease-free survival. Significantly higher TCR diversity (inverse Simpson) was observed in tumor tissue than in normal lung tissue (around 450 vs 160, P = 0.0075, Mann-Whitney U test). The top 100 clones made up a significantly larger cumulative share of the repertoire in normal lung than in tumor tissue. With only roughly 14 patients in the cohort, the authors noted that larger samples and more detailed clinical data are needed.

Preparation of the library involved multiplex PCR. The run used an Illumina HiSeq 2500. TCRbeta libraries were built by three rounds of nested PCR using primers (Table S4), following protocols modified from ARM-PCR. Before sequencing, PCR products in the 200-500 bp range were cut out of the gel and cleaned up using the QIAquick gel extraction kit. From the authors' description of their analysis: Reads were cleaned with Trimmomatic, merged with FLASH into complete CDR3 sequences, and assigned to V(D)J germline segments with MiTCR. Clonal diversity was calculated as the inverse Simpson's index using VDJtools. Productive reads were defined as in-frame sequences without a premature stop codon. TCRdb reworked the public reads: Q25 trimming with fastp, MiXCR clone assembly, productive beta chains retained. Under each unique CDR3 protein, matching rows form one entry showing the most common genes and DNA. The V and J calls, along with clone size, are taken from TCRdb and not from the paper's own processing. The sample table shows approximately 90,000 distinct CDR3 sequences, and 65% to 75% are seen once. The ten largest clones represent approximately 16% of the sample.

From cysteine to phenylalanine, the CDR3 is 13 amino acids long. Here the CDR3 DNA is all that survives: 39 bases in frame from base 1. The germline V gene provides CDR1 MNHEY and CDR2 SVGEGT. Sequenced: lung tumor tissue. This chain joins TRBV6-2 or TRBV6-3 to TRBJ2-3; TRBD2 aligns with 8 central bases. This TCR was recovered from a man aged 60 to 75 with non-small cell lung cancer. In nucleotides, the sequence is TGTGCCAGCAGCAGGACTAGCACAGATACGCATTATTTT. This encodes CASSRTSTDTHYF.